This paragraph covers one T cell receptor (beta chain) sequence. The antigen is unknown. Generated by immunoSEQ multiplex PCR, the TCRdb table keeps only in-frame clones and is missing some. The repertoire holds around 65,000 clones, with about 81% as singletons. This record belongs to a study of T cell responses to AZD1222 COVID-19 vaccine. The study's findings and limits: White British people made up most donors, females outnumbered males, and clonal diversity was possibly underestimated.

V was trimmed by 0 bases and J by 6 bases, leaving 12 bases between them. CDR1 is LNHDA, CDR2 SQIVND, per germline (reference sequence). The CDR3 spans 14 residues. The sample consisted of peripheral blood, taken 28 days after the second AZD1222 dose. This TCR was recovered from an adult who received the AZD1222 COVID-19 vaccine. The chain recombines TRBV19 with TRBJ2-7; D is possibly TRBD1 (5 bases). DNA for the CDR3: TGTGCCAGTAGTATAGAGGAGACAGCCTTCGAGCAGTACTTC. Amino acid sequence: CASSIEETAFEQYF.